These 15 T cell receptor beta chains came from one sample sequenced in a study of vaccination and CD4 T cells after COVID-19. Treatment meaning: approximately nine-day PBMC culture with coronavirus spike peptide pools or control peptides (ViraFEST assay). The Oncomine TCR Beta short-read assay generated sequence data from the DNA of cultured CD4+ T cells. MiXCR, run by TCRdb on the PCR reads, gives a single entry per CDR3 protein. This sample yields around 26,000 distinct CDR3 sequences, of which about three fifths are seen a single time; over 4.5% belongs to the top ten. These TCRs are of unknown antigen specificity. The sequenced material came from CD4+ T cells from blood, cultured in vitro. These receptors all stem from a human donor who had recovered from COVID-19.

The chain links TRBV6-2 or TRBV6-3 to TRBJ1-5, with D unclear. The CDR3 totals 13 residues. The germline V and J ends were trimmed by 3 bases and 6 bases, with 9 bases remaining between them. Germline CDR1 and CDR2: MNHEY and SVGEGT. The CDR3 nucleotides are TGTGCCAGCAGTTATGGGGAGGGTCAGCCCCAGCATTTT. It encodes CASSYGEGQPQHF.

The rearrangement links TRBV12-3 or TRBV12-4 to TRBJ1-5, with a possible D match to TRBD1 (6 bases). Trimming cost V 2 bases and J 5 bases, with 13 bases left between them. There are 15 residues in the CDR3. CDR3 region: CASSLRGGADQPQHF. CDR3 sequence (DNA): TGTGCCAGCAGTTTACGGGGGGGCGCCGATCAGCCCCAGCATTTT.

The V and J genes are TRBV28 and TRBJ1-6; D call uncertain. V was cut by 7 bases and J by 6 bases, with 13 bases left in between. The V gene's germline CDR1 is MDHEN and CDR2 SYDVKM. This CDR3 region has 14 residues. This CDR3 is CASNPPTFNSPLHF. DNA of the CDR3: TGTGCCAGCAACCCCCCTACCTTTAATTCACCCCTCCACTTT.

The chain couples TRBV7-9 to TRBJ2-2; 10 bases fit TRBD2. This CDR3 has 17 residues. The germline V gene has CDR1 SEHNR and CDR2 FQNEAQ (reference sequence). J gave up 0 bases and V 3 bases, and 4 bases lay outside the gene matches. The CDR3 here is CASSFRGLAANTGELFF. For the CDR3, the DNA is TGTGCCAGCAGCTTTAGAGGACTAGCGGCGAACACCGGGGAGCTGTTTTTT. The entire variable domain, with the rest obtained from reference TRBV7-9 and TRBJ2-2, is as follows: DTGVSQNPRHKITKRGQNVTFRCDPISEHNRLYWYRQTLGQGPEFLTYFQNEAQLEKSRLLSDRFSAERPKGSFSTLEIQRTEQGDSAMYLCASSFRGLAANTGELFFGEGSRLTVL.

This clonotype was seen a few times. This chain connects TRBV24-1 to TRBJ1-2; D is perhaps TRBD1 (5 bases). This CDR3 comprises 14 residues. The germline CDR1 and CDR2 sequences are KGHDR and SFDVKD. V gave up 4 bases and J gave up 9 bases, with 17 bases separating them. The DNA for the CDR3 is TGTGCCACCAGTGACCGGGACGGACCTATACGCTACACCTTC. It yields the protein CATSDRDGPIRYTF.

V gene TRBV7-2 combines with J gene TRBJ2-5; the D is unclear. The V end lost 4 bases, the J end lost 5 bases, and 14 bases lay between the germline ends. The length of the CDR3 is 14 residues. The germline V gene encodes CDR1 SGHTA and CDR2 FQGNSA. The CDR3 nucleotides are TGTGCCAGCAGCTCCTCACACGTTTTGGAGACCCAGTACTTC. It encodes CASSSSHVLETQYF.

The V gene is TRBV19, the J gene TRBJ2-3; perhaps D is TRBD1 or TRBD2 (5 bases each). V was trimmed by 9 bases and J by 4 bases, leaving 14 bases between them. CDR3 length: 13 residues. Germline loops: CDR1 LNHDA, CDR2 SQIVND (reference sequence). The CDR3: CASSRGLADTQYF. CDR3 bases: TGTGCCAGCTCGAGGGGCCTCGCAGATACGCAGTATTTT.

In its sample, this clonotype was seen a few times. The chain links TRBV20-1 to TRBJ1-2; TRBD1 might be the D (6 bases). Germline loops: CDR1 DFQATT, CDR2 SNEGSKA (reference sequence). The CDR3 loop spans 15 amino acids. V shed 3 bases and J shed 6 bases, with 20 bases lying between them. The CDR3 protein is CSARGQVTFADGYTF. The CDR3 DNA follows: TGCAGTGCTAGGGGACAAGTGACATTCGCGGATGGCTACACCTTC.

The CDR3 sequence: CASSTGLVNYGYTF. As DNA, the CDR3 is TGTGCCAGCAGCACAGGGCTAGTTAACTATGGCTACACCTTC. The chain employs TRBV21-1 and TRBJ1-2. TRBV21-1 is a pseudogene segment. CDR3 size: 14 residues.

This chain joins TRBV7-2 and TRBJ2-2; D is unclear. In germline, CDR1 is SGHTA, CDR2 FQGNSA. Trimming removed 1 base from V and 4 bases from J, with 7 bases in between. This CDR3 contains 14 residues. CDR3 region: CASSLGGSTGELFF. For the CDR3, the DNA is TGTGCCAGCAGCTTAGGGGGAAGCACCGGGGAGCTGTTTTTT.

This rearrangement joins TRBV28 to TRBJ1-4; no firm D call. Germline V gene lookup returns CDR1 MDHEN and CDR2 SYDVKM. V shed 5 bases and J shed 3 bases, with 13 bases lying between them. The CDR3 sequence is 15 residues long. CDR3 in amino acids: CASSVDNTANEKLFF. In nucleotides, the CDR3 is TGTGCCAGCAGTGTCGACAACACAGCTAATGAAAAACTGTTTTTT.

The rearrangement links TRBV4-3 to TRBJ2-6; 9 bases line up with TRBD1. This CDR3 has 18 amino acids. CDR1 is LGHNA and CDR2 is YSLEER in the germline V gene. V was pared by 1 base and J by 1 base, with 5 bases of the junction left unmatched. The DNA for the CDR3 is TGCGCCAGCAGCCAAGCAGACAGGGGGTTGTCTGGGGCCAACGTCCTGACTTTC. Amino acid sequence: CASSQADRGLSGANVLTF.

The table lists this clonotype with a few counts. The V and J genes are TRBV11-2 and TRBJ2-3, with 11 bases identical to TRBD1. CDR1 is SGHAT and CDR2 is FQNNGV in the germline V gene. This CDR3 comprises 17 residues. The V segment lost 5 bases and the J segment 1 base; nucleotides outside the gene matches: 8. The CDR3, as DNA: TGTGCCAGCAGCCACCCTCCGGACAGGGGGCGCACAGATACGCAGTATTTT. Amino acid sequence: CASSHPPDRGRTDTQYF. The full variable domain, in which reference TRBV11-2 and TRBJ2-3 provide the parts outside the CDR3, is EAGVAQSPRYKIIEKRQSVAFWCNPISGHATLYWYQQILGQGPKLLIQFQNNGVVDDSQLPKDRFSAERLKGVDSTLKIQPAKLEDSAVYLCASSHPPDRGRTDTQYFGPGTRLTVL.

V and J are TRBV20-1 and TRBJ2-1; 7 bases match TRBD2. V lost 3 bases and J lost 5; bases outside the gene matches: 10. The CDR3 covers 15 residues. The V gene's germline CDR1 is DFQATT and CDR2 SNEGSKA (reference sequence). The CDR3 nucleotides are TGCAGTGCTAGGGGAGCGGGGAGCGATCACAATGAGCAGTTCTTC. Its translation is CSARGAGSDHNEQFF.

The chain joins TRBV7-8 to TRBJ1-5, with D uncertain. This CDR3 spans 15 amino acids. CDR1 and CDR2 (germline): SGHVS, FQNEAQ. The germline V and J ends were trimmed by 1 base and 3 bases, with 10 bases remaining between them. The CDR3 region is CASSLVGGYNQPQHF. CDR3 bases: TGTGCCAGCAGCTTAGTGGGCGGTTACAATCAGCCCCAGCATTTT.